These 18 T cell receptor beta chains came from one sample sequenced in a study of beta chain features in type 1 diabetes. The sequenced template was cDNA made from the entire isolated RNA. The table came from immunoSEQ multiplex PCR; TCRdb's copy has only in-frame clones and leaves some out. This sample has some 150,000 clones, with 10% found just once. The sequenced sample consisted of naive CD4+ T cells from blood. The receptors come from a man aged 18 to 30 in good health.

This clone was detected only a few times. The chain employs TRBV7-2 and TRBJ2-3; 9 bases are a match to TRBD2. Germline assignment: CDR1 SGHTA and CDR2 FQGNSA. This CDR3 has 17 amino acids. J gave up 3 bases and V 4 bases, and 11 bases lay outside the gene matches. The CDR3 reads CASSYSRGGAGTDTQYF. The CDR3 DNA sequence: TGTGCCAGCAGCTACAGCCGCGGGGGGGCAGGGACAGATACGCAGTATTTT.

This clone was counted only a few times. This rearrangement joins TRBV28 to TRBJ2-5; 11 bases fit TRBD2. CDR3 length: 16 amino acids. V was clipped by 4 bases and J by 4 bases; unmatched bases: 8. CDR1 and CDR2 (germline): MDHEN, SYDVKM. The CDR3 protein is CASSSPSGGSRETQYF. DNA for the CDR3: TGTGCCAGCAGTTCCCCTAGCGGGGGGAGCAGAGAGACCCAGTACTTC.

The chain links TRBV18 to TRBJ2-5, with TRBD1 matching over 10 bases. V lost 3 bases to trimming and J lost 5 bases; unmatched junction nucleotides: 12. Germline V CDR1 and CDR2: KGHSH, LQKENI. The CDR3 totals 17 residues. As DNA, the CDR3 is TGTGCCAGCTCACCGGTCGGGACAGGGGTAGGCGAGGAGACCCAGTACTTC. Translation: CASSPVGTGVGEETQYF. Together with reference TRBV18 and TRBJ2-5, the CDR3 gives the full variable domain: NAGVMQNPRHLVRRRGQEARLRCSPMKGHSHVYWYRQLPEEGLKFMVYLQKENIIDESGMPKERFSAEFPKEGPSILRIQQVVRGDSAAYFCASSPVGTGVGEETQYFGPGTRLLVL.

The CDR3 nucleotides are TGTGCCAGCAGTCTCCGGACAGGGACAGATACGCAGTATTTT. It translates to CASSLRTGTDTQYF. The chain combines TRBV28 with TRBJ2-3, with TRBD1 matching over 8 bases. CDR3 length: 14 residues. V shed 5 bases and J 3 bases; nucleotides not matched to a gene: 4. The germline gives CDR1 MDHEN, CDR2 SYDVKM.

Many counts were recorded for this clone. The genes are TRBV30 and TRBJ2-7, with 7 bases fitting TRBD2. J lost 0 bases, V lost 0 bases, and 8 bases had no gene match. This CDR3 is 16 amino acids long. Per germline, CDR1 GTSNPN and CDR2 SVGIG (reference sequence). The CDR3 sequence is CAWSVRSGPSSYEQYF. In DNA, the CDR3 is TGTGCCTGGAGTGTACGTAGCGGGCCCAGCTCCTACGAGCAGTACTTC.

The chain is built from TRBV2 and TRBJ2-7, with a weak D call TRBD1 (5 bases). This CDR3 has 15 amino acids. Trimming removed 6 bases at V and 1 base at J, with 16 bases between. CDR1 and CDR2 from the germline V gene are SNHLY and FYNNEI. The DNA of the CDR3 is TGTGCCAGCAGCGGGCTGGGGCCGGCATCCTACGAGCAGTACTTC. Residues: CASSGLGPASYEQYF.

This clone has only a few counts. The chain combines TRBV9 with TRBJ1-3; 8 bases align to TRBD1. Germline CDR1 SGDLS, CDR2 YYNGEE. This CDR3 spans 17 amino acids. After removal of 3 bases from V and 0 bases from J, the junction contained 8 bases not matched to a gene. The CDR3 DNA reads as TGTGCCAGCAGCGCGGAGACAGGGGCCCACTCTGGAAACACCATATATTTT. Protein product: CASSAETGAHSGNTIYF.

V is TRBV15 and J is TRBJ2-3, with TRBD2 as a possible D gene (7 bases). The CDR3 spans 15 residues. Trimming took off 0 bases at V and 4 bases at J, with 11 bases between the two ends. In germline, CDR1 is LNHNV, CDR2 YYDKDF (reference sequence). The CDR3 sequence is CATSRDGGRADTQYF. CDR3 coding DNA: TGTGCCACCAGCAGAGACGGGGGGCGCGCAGATACGCAGTATTTT.

This clone was detected only a few times. The rearrangement joins TRBV4-3 to TRBJ1-1, with 9 bases fitting TRBD1. This CDR3 contains 14 residues. Trimming cost V 5 bases and J 1 base; bases outside gene matches: 2. In germline, CDR1 is LGHNA, CDR2 YSLEER. The CDR3: CASSRQGENTEAFF. CDR3 bases: TGCGCCAGCAGCAGACAGGGGGAGAACACTGAAGCTTTCTTT.

This clone has more than one count but fewer than ten. The V call is TRBV7-2, the J call TRBJ2-3; 7 positions match TRBD2. Trimming took 4 bases from V and 0 from J; bases not matched to a gene: 4. The germline gives CDR1 SGHTA, CDR2 FQGNSA. The CDR3 has 15 amino acids. The CDR3 loop is CASSSQRGSTDTQYF. For the CDR3, the DNA is TGTGCCAGCAGCTCCCAGCGGGGAAGCACAGATACGCAGTATTTT.

The chain combines TRBV5-1 with TRBJ1-6; a possible D gene is TRBD1 (6 bases). V was shortened by 4 bases and J by 7 bases, with 15 bases between the two germline ends. Germline-derived CDR1 and CDR2 are SGHRS and YFSETQ. The CDR3 loop spans 15 amino acids. CDR3 nucleotides: TGCGCCAGCAGCCAACTAGGACAGCGAAATTCACCCCTCCACTTT. Its protein is CASSQLGQRNSPLHF.

The rearrangement joins TRBV5-6 to TRBJ2-3; 12 bases align to TRBD2. The germline V gene has CDR1 SGHDT and CDR2 YYEEEE. The CDR3 has 17 residues. Trimming removed 0 bases from V and 1 base from J; junction bases left unmatched: 3. The CDR3 bases are TGTGCCAGCAGCTTGGGTCGGACTAGCGGGGGCACAGATACGCAGTATTTT. Residues: CASSLGRTSGGTDTQYF.

V is TRBV2 and J is TRBJ2-1, with 7 bases lining up with TRBD2. Trimming took 3 bases from V and 0 from J; bases not matched to a gene: 2. The CDR3 runs to 15 residues. Germline CDR1 SNHLY, CDR2 FYNNEI. The DNA for the CDR3 is TGTGCCAGCAGTGAGTGGGACTACTCCTACAATGAGCAGTTCTTC. As protein: CASSEWDYSYNEQFF.

In this sample, this clone turned up a few times. This sequence joins TRBV10-3 and TRBJ2-7; TRBD1 aligns across 8 bases. This CDR3 is 14 amino acids long. The trim removed 7 bases at V and 2 bases at J, leaving 7 bases unmatched. Germline CDR1 and CDR2: ENHRY and SYGVKD. CDR3 amino acids: CAITSGTGTYEQYF. CDR3 coding DNA: TGTGCCATCACCTCCGGGACAGGAACCTACGAGCAGTACTTC.

This clone appeared a few times. This chain uses TRBV28 with TRBJ2-7; 7 nucleotides align to TRBD2. With V trimmed by 5 bases and J by 7 bases, 5 bases remained unmatched. The CDR3 extends over 12 amino acids. The V gene's germline CDR1 is MDHEN and CDR2 SYDVKM. The CDR3 DNA reads as TGTGCCAGCAGTCGGATCGGGGGGGAGCAGTACTTC. Translating it yields CASSRIGGEQYF.

This clone was counted between two and nine times. The chain is built from TRBV9 and TRBJ2-7; D is possibly TRBD2 (5 bases). This CDR3 comprises 14 residues. The V gene's germline CDR1 is SGDLS and CDR2 YYNGEE. The V and J ends lost 2 bases and 3 bases respectively, with 12 bases between them. CDR3 sequence: CASSVGGGVYEQYF. Written as DNA, the CDR3 is TGTGCCAGCAGCGTTGGAGGTGGGGTCTACGAGCAGTACTTC.

This clone was seen a handful of times. The rearrangement links TRBV5-1 to TRBJ1-1; D uncertain. V lost 4 bases and J lost 1, with 5 bases in between. Germline V lookup: CDR1 SGHRS, CDR2 YFSETQ. This CDR3 is 12 amino acids long. CDR3 in DNA: TGCGCCAGCAGCCGGTGGAACACTGAAGCTTTCTTT. Encoded protein: CASSRWNTEAFF. Variable domain in full (rest from reference TRBV5-1 and TRBJ1-1): KAGVTQTPRYLIKTRGQQVTLSCSPISGHRSVSWYQQTPGQGLQFLFEYFSETQRNKGNFPGRFSGRQFSNSRSEMNVSTLELGDSALYLCASSRWNTEAFFGQGTRLTVV.

This clone was counted a few times. The chain recombines TRBV7-2 with TRBJ1-2; D is uncertain. Trimming removed 5 bases at V and 4 bases at J, with 14 bases between. Germline CDR1 is SGHTA and CDR2 is FQGNSA. The CDR3 is made up of 14 amino acids. The CDR3: CASSLKTVSYGYTF. CDR3 in DNA: TGTGCCAGCAGCCTTAAAACAGTTAGCTATGGCTACACCTTC.